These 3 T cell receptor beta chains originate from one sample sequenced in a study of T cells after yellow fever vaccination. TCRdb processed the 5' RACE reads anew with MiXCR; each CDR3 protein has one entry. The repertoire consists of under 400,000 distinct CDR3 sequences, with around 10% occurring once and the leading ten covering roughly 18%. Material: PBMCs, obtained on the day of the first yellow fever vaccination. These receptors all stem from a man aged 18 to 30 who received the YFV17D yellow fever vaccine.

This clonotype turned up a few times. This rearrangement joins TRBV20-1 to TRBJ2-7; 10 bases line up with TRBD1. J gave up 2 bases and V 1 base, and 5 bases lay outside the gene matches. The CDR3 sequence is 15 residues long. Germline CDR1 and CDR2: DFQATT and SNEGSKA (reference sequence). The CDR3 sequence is CSARGGDRGAYEQYF. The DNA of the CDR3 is TGCAGTGCTAGAGGGGGGGACAGGGGTGCCTACGAGCAGTACTTC.

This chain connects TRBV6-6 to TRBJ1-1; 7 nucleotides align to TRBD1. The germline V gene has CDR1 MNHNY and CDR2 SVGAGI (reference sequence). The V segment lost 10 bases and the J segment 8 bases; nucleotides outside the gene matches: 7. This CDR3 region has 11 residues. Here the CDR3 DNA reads TGTGCCATAGGACAGGCTCTAGAAGCTTTCTTT. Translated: CAIGQALEAFF.

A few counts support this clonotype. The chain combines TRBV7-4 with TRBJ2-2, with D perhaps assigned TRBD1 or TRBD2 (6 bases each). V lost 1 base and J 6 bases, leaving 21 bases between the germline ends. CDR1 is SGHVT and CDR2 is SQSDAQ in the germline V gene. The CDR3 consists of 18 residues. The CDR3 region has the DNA TGTGCCAGCAGCTTAGGGACAGCCAGGAGGGATATCGCCGGGGAGCTGTTTTTT. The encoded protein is CASSLGTARRDIAGELFF.